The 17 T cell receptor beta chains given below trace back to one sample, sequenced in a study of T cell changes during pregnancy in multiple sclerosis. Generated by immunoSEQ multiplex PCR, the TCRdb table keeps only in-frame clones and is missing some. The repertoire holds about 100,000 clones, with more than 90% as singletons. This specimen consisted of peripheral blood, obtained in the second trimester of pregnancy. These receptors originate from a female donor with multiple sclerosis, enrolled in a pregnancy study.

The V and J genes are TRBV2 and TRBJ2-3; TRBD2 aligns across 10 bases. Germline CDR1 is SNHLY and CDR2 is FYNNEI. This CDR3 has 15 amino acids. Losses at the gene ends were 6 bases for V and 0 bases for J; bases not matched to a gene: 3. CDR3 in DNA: TGTGCCAGCAGCGAGGGACTAGCGAGCACAGATACGCAGTATTTT. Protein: CASSEGLASTDTQYF.

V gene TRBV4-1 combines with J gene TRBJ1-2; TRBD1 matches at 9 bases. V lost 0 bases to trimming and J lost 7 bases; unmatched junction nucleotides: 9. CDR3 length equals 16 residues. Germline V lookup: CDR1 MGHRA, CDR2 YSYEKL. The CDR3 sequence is CASSQDPAGQGFGYTF. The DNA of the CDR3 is TGCGCCAGCAGCCAAGATCCTGCAGGACAGGGGTTTGGCTACACCTTC.

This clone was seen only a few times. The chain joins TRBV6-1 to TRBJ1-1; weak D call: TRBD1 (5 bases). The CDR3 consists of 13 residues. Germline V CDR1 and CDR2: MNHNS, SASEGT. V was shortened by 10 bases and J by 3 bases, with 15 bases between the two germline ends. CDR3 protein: CATLPGRDTEAFF. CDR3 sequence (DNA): TGTGCCACCTTACCCGGCAGGGACACTGAAGCTTTCTTT.

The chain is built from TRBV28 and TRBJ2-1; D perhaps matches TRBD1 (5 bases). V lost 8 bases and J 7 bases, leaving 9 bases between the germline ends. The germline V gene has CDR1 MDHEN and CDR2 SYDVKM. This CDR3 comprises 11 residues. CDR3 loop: CASPQGNEQFF. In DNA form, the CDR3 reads TGTGCCAGCCCTCAGGGAAATGAGCAGTTCTTC.

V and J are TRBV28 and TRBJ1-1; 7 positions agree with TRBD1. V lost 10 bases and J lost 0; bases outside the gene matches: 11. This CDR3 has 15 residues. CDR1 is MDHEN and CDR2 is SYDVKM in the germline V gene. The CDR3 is CATSRTGVLNTEAFF. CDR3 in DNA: TGTGCCACATCCAGGACAGGCGTCTTGAACACTGAAGCTTTCTTT.

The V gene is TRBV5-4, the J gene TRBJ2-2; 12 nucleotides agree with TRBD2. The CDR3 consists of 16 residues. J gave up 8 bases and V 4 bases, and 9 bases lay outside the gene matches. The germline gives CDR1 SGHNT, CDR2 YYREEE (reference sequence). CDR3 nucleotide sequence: TGTGCCAGCAGCCCCGGGGTACTAGCGGGAGGAGGGGAGCTGTTTTTT. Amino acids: CASSPGVLAGGGELFF. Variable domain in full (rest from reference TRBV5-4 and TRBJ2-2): ETGVTQSPTHLIKTRGQQVTLRCSSQSGHNTVSWYQQALGQGPQFIFQYYREEENGRGNFPPRFSGLQFPNYSSELNVNALELDDSALYLCASSPGVLAGGGELFFGEGSRLTVL.

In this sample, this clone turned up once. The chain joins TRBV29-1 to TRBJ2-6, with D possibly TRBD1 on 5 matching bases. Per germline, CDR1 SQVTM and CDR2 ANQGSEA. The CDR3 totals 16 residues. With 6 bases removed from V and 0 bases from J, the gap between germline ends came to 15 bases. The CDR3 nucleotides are TGCAGCGTGGCGACAGACATAAACTCTGGGGCCAACGTCCTGACTTTC. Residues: CSVATDINSGANVLTF.

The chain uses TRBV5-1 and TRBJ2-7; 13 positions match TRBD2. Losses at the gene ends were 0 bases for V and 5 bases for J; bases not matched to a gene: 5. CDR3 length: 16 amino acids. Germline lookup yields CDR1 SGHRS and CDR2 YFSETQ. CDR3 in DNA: TGCGCCAGCAGCTTGGTCACTAGCGGGAGGGCCGACGAGCAGTACTTC. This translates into CASSLVTSGRADEQYF.

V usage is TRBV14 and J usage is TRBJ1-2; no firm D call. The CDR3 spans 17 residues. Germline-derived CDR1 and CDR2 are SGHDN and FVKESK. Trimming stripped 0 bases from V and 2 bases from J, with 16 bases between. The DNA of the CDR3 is TGTGCCAGCAGCCAAGACGCGGCAGACGCGTTGAACTATGGCTACACCTTC. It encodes CASSQDAADALNYGYTF.

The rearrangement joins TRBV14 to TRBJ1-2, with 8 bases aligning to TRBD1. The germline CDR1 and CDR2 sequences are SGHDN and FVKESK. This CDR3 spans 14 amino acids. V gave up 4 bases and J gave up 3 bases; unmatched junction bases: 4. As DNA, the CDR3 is TGTGCCAGCAGCCGTAGACAGGGGTACTATGGCTACACCTTC. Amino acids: CASSRRQGYYGYTF.

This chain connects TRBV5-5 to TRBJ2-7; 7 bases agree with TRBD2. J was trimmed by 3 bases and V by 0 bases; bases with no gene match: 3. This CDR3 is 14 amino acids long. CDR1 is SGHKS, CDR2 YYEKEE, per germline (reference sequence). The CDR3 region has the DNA TGTGCCAGCAGCTTGGGTGCGGGGGACTACGAGCAGTACTTC. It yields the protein CASSLGAGDYEQYF.

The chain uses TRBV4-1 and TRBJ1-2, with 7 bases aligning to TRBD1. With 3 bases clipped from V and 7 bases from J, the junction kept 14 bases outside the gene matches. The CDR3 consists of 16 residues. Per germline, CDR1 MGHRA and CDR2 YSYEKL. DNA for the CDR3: TGCGCCAGCAGCCATGACGGGGTCGGACAGGTCGTTGGCTACACCTTC. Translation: CASSHDGVGQVVGYTF.

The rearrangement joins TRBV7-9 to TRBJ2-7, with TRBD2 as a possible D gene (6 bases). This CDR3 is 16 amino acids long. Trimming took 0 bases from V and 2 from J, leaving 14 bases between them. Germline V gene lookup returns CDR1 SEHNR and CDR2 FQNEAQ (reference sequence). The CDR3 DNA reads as TGTGCCAGCAGCTTAGCGAGGTCTAGCGAGACCTACGAGCAGTACTTC. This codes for CASSLARSSETYEQYF.

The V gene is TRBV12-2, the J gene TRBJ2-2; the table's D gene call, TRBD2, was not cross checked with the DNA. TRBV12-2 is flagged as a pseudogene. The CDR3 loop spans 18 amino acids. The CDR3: CASRLVLSWSTNTGELFF. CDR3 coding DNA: TGTGCAAGTCGCTTAGTACTTTCCTGGAGCACGAACACCGGGGAGCTGTTTTTT.

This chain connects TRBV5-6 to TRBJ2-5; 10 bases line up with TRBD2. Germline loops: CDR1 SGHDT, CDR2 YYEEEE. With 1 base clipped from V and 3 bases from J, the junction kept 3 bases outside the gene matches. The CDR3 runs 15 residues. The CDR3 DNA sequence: TGTGCCAGCAGCTTGAGCGGGAGGGTAAAAGAGACCCAGTACTTC. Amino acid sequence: CASSLSGRVKETQYF.

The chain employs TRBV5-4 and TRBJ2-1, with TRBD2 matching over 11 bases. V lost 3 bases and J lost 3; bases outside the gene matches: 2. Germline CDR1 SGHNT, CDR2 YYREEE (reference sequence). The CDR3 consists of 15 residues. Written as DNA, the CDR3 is TGTGCCAGCAGCTACACTAGCGGGAGCTACAATGAGCAGTTCTTC. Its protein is CASSYTSGSYNEQFF.

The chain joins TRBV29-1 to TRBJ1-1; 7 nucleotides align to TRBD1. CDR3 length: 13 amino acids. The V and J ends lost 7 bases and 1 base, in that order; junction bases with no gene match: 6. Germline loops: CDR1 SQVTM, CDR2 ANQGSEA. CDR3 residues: CSGTRGSNTEAFF. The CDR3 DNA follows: TGCAGCGGGACCAGGGGGTCGAACACTGAAGCTTTCTTT.